Reported below is one T cell receptor beta chain. These data belong to a study of blood T cell repertoires in COVID-19. Libraries were prepared by immunoSEQ multiplex PCR; TCRdb keeps only in-frame clonotypes and omits some of them. The data hold some 200,000 clones, with 60% to 85% observed a single time. Sequences were obtained from peripheral blood. The sequence came from a woman in her forties or fifties with active or convalescent COVID-19.

CDR3 sequence: CAISEREEVGYTF. In DNA form, the CDR3 reads TGTGCCATCAGTGAAAGGGAGGAGGTTGGCTACACCTTC. The chain employs TRBV10-3 and TRBJ1-2; D gene ambiguous. There are 13 residues in the CDR3. CDR1 and CDR2 (germline): ENHRY, SYGVKD. Trimming left V 3 bases short and J 7 bases short, with 12 bases between.